This T cell receptor beta chain comes out of a study of response to subunit inactivated influenza vaccine. General study findings and limits: That few new T cells are recruited by each seasonal influenza vaccination was the authors' suggestion.

The CDR3 has 14 amino acids. Losses at the gene ends were 10 bases for V and 5 bases for J; bases not matched to a gene: 11. Germline V gene data show CDR1 as MNHEY and CDR2 as SMNVEV (reference sequence). On this clonotype itself: Antigen specificity is unknown.

From the RT-PCR reads, TCRdb called clonotypes with MiXCR, one entry per CDR3 protein. The sample consists of about 520,000 distinct CDR3 sequences, 7.2% of them appearing once. The material sequenced was PBMCs from blood, taken around 25 months after vaccination. The receptor comes from a man aged 45-69 years who received an inactivated influenza vaccine. V and J are TRBV27 and TRBJ2-1; TRBD2 matches at 7 bases. The CDR3 region has the DNA TGTGCCACCGTTCGAGCGGGGAACAACAATGAGCAGTTCTTC. Translating gives CATVRAGNNNEQFF.